Listed here are 9 T cell receptor beta chains from one sample, sequenced in a study of blood T cells in healthy people across ages. Then a second PCR, running roughly 7 to 11 cycles, was carried out with a sample-barcoded 5' primer and a J-beta primer mix. TCRdb reprocessed the 5' RACE reads via MiXCR and lists one record per CDR3 protein. This table has approximately 1.5 million distinct CDR3 sequences, roughly 43% appearing once. Material: blood. The receptors come from a woman between 18 and 29 years old in good health.

This clonotype was observed a few times. One end of the junction fails to match germline, which may point to a read error. The chain employs TRBV7-7 and TRBJ2-3, with 14 bases matching TRBD2. Germline V lookup: CDR1 SSHAT, CDR2 FNYEAQ (reference sequence). The CDR3 is 16 residues long. The CDR3 DNA is TGTGCTAGCAGCTTAGCCGCCGGGACTAGCGGGGGTACGCAGTATTTT. This gives the protein CASSLAAGTSGGTQYF.

The chain couples TRBV2 to TRBJ2-3; a weak D match, TRBD2 (6 bases). Looked up from germline, CDR1 is SNHLY and CDR2 is FYNNEI. V dropped 5 bases and J dropped 5 bases, with 14 bases sitting between them. The CDR3 runs to 14 residues. The CDR3 protein is CASSLAGWEDTQYF. The DNA of the CDR3 is TGTGCCAGCAGTCTCGCGGGGTGGGAAGATACGCAGTATTTT.

The chain joins TRBV20-1 to TRBJ2-7, with D possibly matching TRBD1 (5 bases). CDR1 is DFQATT, CDR2 SNEGSKA, per germline (reference sequence). The CDR3 has 12 residues. The V and J ends lost 5 bases and 0 bases respectively, with 8 bases between them. CDR3 coding DNA: TGCAGTGCTGGACAAGCCTCCTACGAGCAGTACTTC. As protein: CSAGQASYEQYF.

With respect to this clonotype: One junction end disagrees with the germline gene, perhaps due to a read error. This rearrangement joins TRBV30 to TRBJ1-5; D is ambiguous. This CDR3 is built from 15 residues. CDR1 GTSNPN and CDR2 SVGIG come from the germline V gene (reference sequence). The CDR3 nucleotides read TGTGCCCGGAGTGTAAGTCCCCCCTATCCTCAGCCCCAGCATTTT. It encodes CARSVSPPYPQPQHF.

There are a few counts of this clonotype. The chain links TRBV12-3 or TRBV12-4 to TRBJ1-5; tentatively, D is TRBD1 (6 bases). The CDR3 sequence is 14 residues long. V lost 4 bases and J 5 bases, leaving 12 bases between the germline ends. Here the CDR3 DNA reads TGTGCCAGCAGTTCAGCGGGGGGCCATCAGCCCCAGCATTTT. This encodes CASSSAGGHQPQHF.

This clonotype was counted only a few times. V and J are TRBV5-4 and TRBJ2-7, with D perhaps being TRBD1 or TRBD2 (5 bases each). Germline V gene lookup returns CDR1 SGHNT and CDR2 YYREEE (reference sequence). Deletions cut 1 base from V and 1 base from J, with 9 bases between. The CDR3 has 14 residues. The CDR3 spells CASSLKGESYEQYF. CDR3 nucleotides: TGTGCCAGCAGCTTGAAAGGGGAGTCCTACGAGCAGTACTTC.

This chain uses TRBV10-1 with TRBJ2-7, with 7 bases matching TRBD1. The germline gives CDR1 WNHNN, CDR2 SYGVQD (reference sequence). The CDR3 is 13 residues long. V gave up 8 bases and J gave up 0 bases; unmatched junction bases: 4. The CDR3 region has the DNA TGCGCCAGCGGGGACAGTTTCTCCTACGAGCAGTACTTC. It is translated as CASGDSFSYEQYF.

About this clonotype itself: No conserved phenylalanine or tryptophan is present at the end of the CDR3, so a read error is the likely explanation. CDR3 residues: CASSPPPGLVAYNEQFL. The CDR3 DNA reads as TGCGCCAGCAGCCCCCCGCCCGGACTAGTAGCTTATAATGAGCAGTTCTTA. The V and J genes are TRBV4-1 and TRBJ2-1, with 7 nucleotides matching TRBD2. This CDR3 has 17 amino acids. CDR1 is MGHRA and CDR2 is YSYEKL in the germline V gene. Trimming cost V 4 bases and J 7 bases; bases outside gene matches: 16.

This clonotype was recorded a few times. The rearrangement uses TRBV6-6 and TRBJ1-2; a possible D gene is TRBD1 (6 bases). This CDR3 contains 13 residues. Germline V gene lookup returns CDR1 MNHNY and CDR2 SVGAGI (reference sequence). Trimming took off 7 bases at V and 8 bases at J, with 17 bases between the two ends. The CDR3, as DNA: TGTGCCAGCAACTACAGGGAATTGCGGGGCTACACCTTC. This codes for CASNYRELRGYTF.